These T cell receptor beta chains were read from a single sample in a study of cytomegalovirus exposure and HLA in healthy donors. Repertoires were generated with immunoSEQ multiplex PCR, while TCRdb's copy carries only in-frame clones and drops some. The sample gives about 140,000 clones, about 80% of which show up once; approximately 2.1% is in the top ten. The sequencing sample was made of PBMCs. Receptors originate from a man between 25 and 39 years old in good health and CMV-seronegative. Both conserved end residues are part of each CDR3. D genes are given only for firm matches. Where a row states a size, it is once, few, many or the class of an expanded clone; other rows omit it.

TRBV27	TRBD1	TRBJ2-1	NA	CASSNRGHYNEQFF	TGTGCCAGCAGTAACAGGGGCCACTACAATGAGCAGTTCTTC
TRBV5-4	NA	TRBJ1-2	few	CASRLLLGAHGYTF	TGTGCCAGCAGGTTATTGTTGGGAGCCCATGGCTACACCTTC
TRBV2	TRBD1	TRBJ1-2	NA	CASSESDRVEYGYTF	TGTGCCAGCAGTGAATCAGACAGGGTGGAATATGGCTACACCTTC
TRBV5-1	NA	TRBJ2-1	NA	CASSFGGSSYNEQFF	TGCGCCAGCAGCTTTGGGGGGAGCTCCTACAATGAGCAGTTCTTC
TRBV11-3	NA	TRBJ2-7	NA	CASSLGAGATYEQYF	TGTGCCAGCAGCTTAGGGGCAGGGGCTACCTACGAGCAGTACTTC
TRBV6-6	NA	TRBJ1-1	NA	CASSRNTEAFF	TGTGCCAGCAGCCGGAACACTGAAGCTTTCTTT
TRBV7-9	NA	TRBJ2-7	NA	CASSPARGTRFTEQYF	TGTGCCAGCAGCCCCGCTAGGGGAACTCGGTTTACCGAGCAGTACTTC
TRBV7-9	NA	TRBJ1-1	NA	CASSPREFGTEAFF	TGTGCCAGCAGTCCTCGGGAATTTGGCACTGAAGCTTTCTTT
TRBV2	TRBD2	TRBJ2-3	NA	CASNSIAGTDTQYF	TGTGCCAGCAACTCAATAGCGGGGACAGATACGCAGTATTTT
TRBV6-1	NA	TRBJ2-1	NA	CASSETRDSYNEQFF	TGTGCCAGCAGTGAAACGCGGGACTCCTACAATGAGCAGTTCTTC
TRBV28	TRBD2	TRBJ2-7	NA	CASSKLAGHSYEQYF	TGTGCCAGCAGCAAACTAGCGGGCCACTCCTACGAGCAGTACTTC
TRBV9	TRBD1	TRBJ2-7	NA	CASSPGQGPYYEQYF	TGTGCCAGCAGCCCCGGACAGGGCCCCTACTACGAGCAGTACTTC
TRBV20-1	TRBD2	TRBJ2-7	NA	CSARESGRGYF	TGCAGTGCTAGAGAGAGCGGGAGAGGATACTTC
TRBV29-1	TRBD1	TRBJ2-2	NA	CSADRGPGELFF	TGCAGCGCCGACAGGGGACCCGGGGAGCTGTTTTTT
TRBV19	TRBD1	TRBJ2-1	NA	CASSMPPHRTGGFYNEQFF	TGTGCCAGTAGTATGCCACCTCATAGGACAGGGGGCTTCTACAATGAGCAGTTCTTC
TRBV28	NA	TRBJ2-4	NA	CASSRTLGMAKNIQYF	TGTGCCAGCAGCCGTACACTCGGGATGGCCAAAAACATTCAGTACTTC
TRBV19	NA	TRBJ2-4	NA	CASRPLAGKNIQYF	TGTGCCAGTAGGCCCCTAGCTGGCAAAAACATTCAGTACTTC
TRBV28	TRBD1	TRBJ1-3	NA	CASSSTGELGNTIYF	TGTGCCAGCAGTTCGACAGGGGAACTTGGAAACACCATATATTTT
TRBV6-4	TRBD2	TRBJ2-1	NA	CASSGRADGTYNEQFF	TGTGCCAGCAGCGGGAGGGCCGATGGGACCTACAATGAGCAGTTCTTC
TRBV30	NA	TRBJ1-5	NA	CAWSVGGSNQPQHF	TGTGCCTGGAGTGTGGGGGGTAGCAATCAGCCCCAGCATTTT
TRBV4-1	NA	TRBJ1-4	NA	CASSQSDSDEKLFF	TGCGCCAGCAGCCAATCGGACAGTGATGAAAAACTGTTTTTT
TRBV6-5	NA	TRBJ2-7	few	CASSYSTAPRSEQYF	TGTGCCAGCAGTTACTCGACAGCACCGCGGAGCGAGCAGTACTTC
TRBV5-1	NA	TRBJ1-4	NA	CASSLGGGAGTNEKLFF	TGCGCCAGCAGCTTGGGGGGAGGGGCCGGTACTAATGAAAAACTGTTTTTT
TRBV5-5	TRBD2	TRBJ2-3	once	CASSFGTSGDTQYF	TGTGCCAGCAGCTTCGGGACTAGCGGAGATACGCAGTATTTT
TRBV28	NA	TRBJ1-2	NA	CASSLGQHGYTF	TGTGCCAGCAGTCTTGGACAGCATGGCTACACCTTC
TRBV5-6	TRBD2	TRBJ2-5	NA	CASSFRASGIGETQYF	TGTGCCAGCAGCTTTCGGGCTAGCGGGATCGGAGAGACCCAGTACTTC
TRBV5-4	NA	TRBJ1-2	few	CASSFWAQMDGYTF	TGTGCCAGCAGCTTTTGGGCACAGATGGATGGCTACACCTTC
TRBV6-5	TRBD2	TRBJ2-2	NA	CASSLSTSPGELFF	TGTGCCAGCAGTCTCTCGACTAGCCCCGGGGAGCTGTTTTTT
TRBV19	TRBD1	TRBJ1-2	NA	CASVQGTGAGYGYTF	TGTGCCAGCGTACAAGGGACAGGGGCCGGCTATGGCTACACCTTC
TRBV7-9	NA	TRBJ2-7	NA	CSSSLAAYEQYF	TGTTCCAGCAGCTTAGCCGCCTACGAGCAGTACTTC
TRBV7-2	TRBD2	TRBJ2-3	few	CASSPGRGTDTQYF	TGTGCCAGCAGTCCAGGGAGGGGTACAGATACGCAGTATTTT
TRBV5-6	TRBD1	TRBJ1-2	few	CASSLVGTGGYTF	TGTGCCAGCAGCTTGGTGGGGACAGGGGGCTACACCTTC
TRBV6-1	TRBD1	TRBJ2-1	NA	CASSLGQSAYNEQFF	TGTGCCAGCAGCCTGGGACAGAGTGCCTACAATGAGCAGTTCTTC
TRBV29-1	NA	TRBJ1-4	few	CSVDTGKGEKLFF	TGCAGCGTTGACACAGGGAAGGGCGAAAAACTGTTTTTT
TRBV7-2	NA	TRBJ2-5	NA	CASSIQGQETQYF	TGTGCCAGCAGCATACAGGGACAAGAGACCCAGTACTTC
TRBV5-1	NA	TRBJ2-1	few	CASSLGGGFSYNEQFF	TGCGCCAGCAGCTTGGGTGGCGGGTTCTCCTACAATGAGCAGTTCTTC
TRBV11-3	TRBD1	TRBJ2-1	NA	CASSPGGAGREQFF	TGTGCCAGCAGCCCAGGGGGAGCTGGTCGGGAGCAGTTCTTC
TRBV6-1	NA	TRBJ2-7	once	CASISFTAAYEQYF	TGTGCCAGCATCAGTTTCACCGCCGCTTACGAGCAGTACTTC
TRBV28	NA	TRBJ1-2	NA	CASSSWPAGGNYGYTF	TGTGCCAGCAGTTCCTGGCCAGCGGGGGGGAACTATGGCTACACCTTC
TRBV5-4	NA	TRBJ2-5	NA	CASSRWEGVRETQYF	TGTGCCAGCAGCCGGTGGGAGGGGGTGCGAGAGACCCAGTACTTC
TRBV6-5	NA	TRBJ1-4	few	CASRGTANEKLFF	TGTGCCAGCCGCGGGACGGCTAATGAAAAACTGTTTTTT